This TCR beta chain was found in a study of cytomegalovirus exposure and HLA in healthy donors. Primers included in the PCR were 60 Vbeta and 13 Jbeta primers. TCRdb's table, derived via immunoSEQ multiplex PCR, lists solely in-frame clones and lacks some. Among around 120,000 clones listed, over 70% were seen once. The sequenced sample consisted of PBMCs. The clonotype comes from a woman aged 40 to 50 in good health and CMV-seronegative.

The chain's CDR3 is CASSASKETQYF. CDR3 sequence (DNA): TGTGCCAGCAGTGCGTCGAAAGAGACCCAGTACTTC. The chain combines TRBV28 with TRBJ2-5; D is unresolved. Deletions cut 5 bases from V and 3 bases from J, with 7 bases between. The CDR3 is 12 amino acids. Germline V lookup: CDR1 MDHEN, CDR2 SYDVKM. Filled out from reference TRBV28 and TRBJ2-5, the complete variable domain reads DVKVTQSSRYLVKRTGEKVFLECVQDMDHENMFWYRQDPGLGLRLIYFSYDVKMKEKGDIPEGYSVSREKKERFSLILESASTNQTSMYLCASSASKETQYFGPGTRLLVL.